The subject of this entry is one TCR beta chain. No antigen is known for it. These data are taken from a study of CD8 T cells in Susac syndrome. Study-level points and caveats: As the study acknowledged, the number of individuals who were part of its TCR sequencing and HLA analysis was relatively small.

RNA in amounts of roughly 0.5 to 1 ug was reverse transcribed with random hexamers. Amplification of TCR beta CDR3 across 54 Vbeta and 13 Jbeta was performed with immunoSEQ multiplex PCR. TCRdb itself ran the immunoSEQ multiplex PCR reads through MiXCR, one entry per CDR3 protein. The sample yields some 180,000 distinct CDR3 sequences, approximately 95% seen once. The sequence came from a human donor in good health. The sequencing sample was made of CD4+ T cells from PBMCs.

This CDR3 reads CASSPSTSGQSYEQYF. CDR3 DNA sequence: TGTGCCAGCAGCCCATCCACTAGCGGGCAATCCTACGAGCAGTACTTC. The rearrangement joins TRBV7-9 to TRBJ2-7; 9 bases align to TRBD2. There are 16 residues in the CDR3. In germline, CDR1 is SEHNR, CDR2 FQNEAQ (reference sequence). J lost 1 base, V lost 5 bases, and 9 bases had no gene match.